These 8 T cell receptor beta chains share one sample of origin, sequenced in a study of vaccination and CD4 T cells after COVID-19. Their antigens remain unidentified. Treatment: approximately nine-day PBMC culture with coronavirus spike peptide pools or control peptides (ViraFEST assay). CD4+ T lymphocytes from the unexposed donor were collected before the COVID-19 pandemic (2011-2018). The Oncomine TCR Beta short-read assay was applied to DNA of cultured CD4+ T cells. TCRdb reprocessed the PCR reads with MiXCR, giving one entry per CDR3 protein. The sample lists 9,700 or so distinct CDR3 sequences, about a third occurring once. The specimen was CD4+ T cells from blood, cultured in vitro. Receptors were obtained from a human donor in good health.

This clonotype was seen more than once but under ten times. This rearrangement joins TRBV6-1 to TRBJ1-1, with 7 bases identical to TRBD1. Germline V gives CDR1 MNHNS, CDR2 SASEGT. This CDR3 is built from 14 residues. J was trimmed by 6 bases and V by 6 bases; bases with no gene match: 10. DNA for the CDR3: TGTGCCAGCAGAAATACAGGGGAGGTGGCTGAAGCTTTCTTT. Encoded protein: CASRNTGEVAEAFF.

This clonotype turned up a few times. The chain joins TRBV6-2 or TRBV6-3 to TRBJ2-7; D ambiguous. V shed 2 bases and J shed 6 bases, with 8 bases lying between them. The germline gives CDR1 MNHEY, CDR2 SVGEGT. This CDR3 is 12 amino acids long. CDR3 DNA sequence: TGTGCCAGCAGTTACCAGGTCGGCGAGCAGTACTTC. Protein sequence: CASSYQVGEQYF.

V usage is TRBV27 and J usage is TRBJ1-1; D gene uncertain. The CDR3 has 15 residues. The germline V gene has CDR1 MNHEY and CDR2 SMNVEV (reference sequence). V gave up 8 bases and J gave up 7 bases, with 23 bases separating them. The CDR3 DNA reads as TGTGCCAGCGGTTCGCAGAGCGAAGGATCCATTGAAGCTTTCTTT. Its translation: CASGSQSEGSIEAFF.

The J gene is TRBJ1-1, the V gene TRBV27; D is undetermined. Deletions cut 9 bases from V and 0 bases from J, with 17 bases between. Germline loops: CDR1 MNHEY, CDR2 SMNVEV (reference sequence). The CDR3 has 15 amino acids. CDR3 protein: CASRLGKNVNTEAFF. The CDR3 DNA follows: TGTGCCAGTAGATTGGGTAAAAATGTGAACACTGAAGCTTTCTTT.

This clonotype is medium-sized within its sample. In DNA form, the CDR3 reads TGCAGTGCTAGTAACGGTAACACTGAAGCTTTCTTT. It specifies CSASNGNTEAFF. The chain links TRBV20-1 to TRBJ1-1; D unresolved. V dropped 3 bases and J dropped 2 bases, with 7 bases sitting between them. The CDR3 totals 12 residues. Looked up from germline, CDR1 is DFQATT and CDR2 is SNEGSKA (reference sequence).

This clonotype was observed a handful of times. In DNA form, the CDR3 reads TGTGCCAGCAGCTTCACAGGGGGGGACTATGGCTACACCTTC. Its translation: CASSFTGGDYGYTF. The chain has TRBV7-3 and TRBJ1-2; 8 bases map to TRBD1. Germline CDR1 and CDR2: SGHTA and FQGTGA. J lost 3 bases, V lost 3 bases, and 3 bases had no gene match. The CDR3 is 14 amino acids.

The rearrangement links TRBV27 to TRBJ2-7, with D hard to call. Germline CDR1 MNHEY, CDR2 SMNVEV (reference sequence). The CDR3 covers 14 residues. Deletions cut 2 bases from V and 2 bases from J, with 10 bases between. CDR3 in DNA: TGTGCCAGCAGTTTAGGGCCCATCCCCTACGAGCAGTACTTC. Its protein is CASSLGPIPYEQYF.

This chain connects TRBV20-1 to TRBJ2-3, with no clear D. The germline V and J ends were trimmed by 4 bases and 2 bases, with 16 bases remaining between them. There are 15 residues in the CDR3. Germline-derived CDR1 and CDR2 are DFQATT and SNEGSKA (reference sequence). This CDR3 is CSATRAVRNTDTQYF. As DNA, the CDR3 is TGCAGTGCTACCAGAGCCGTTCGGAACACAGATACGCAGTATTTT.